These T cell receptor beta chains were read from a single sample in a study of vaccination effects on CD4 cells after COVID-19. The data were produced by immunoSEQ multiplex PCR, yet TCRdb's version contains in-frame clones alone and is incomplete. The sample yields tens of thousands of clones, more than 80% seen once. Their cognate antigens are unknown. The sequencing here drew on CD4+ T cells from PBMCs cultured with SARS-CoV-2 spike peptides, taken after COVID-19 vaccination. These receptors were taken from a human donor who received a COVID-19 vaccine. Some clones in this sample may be carry-over from other donors' samples. Both conserved end residues are part of each CDR3. The order of the fields is CDR3 length, V gene, CDR3 protein.

len: 13
v_gene: TRBV4-3
CDR3aa: CASSQRSGNTIYF

len: 15
v_gene: TRBV5-1
CDR3aa: CASSSPGQGFTEAFF

len: 14
v_gene: TRBV18
CDR3aa: CASSPTGVNTEAFF

len: 11
v_gene: TRBV2
CDR3aa: CASSGQETQYF

len: 12
v_gene: TRBV2
CDR3aa: CASSAGNQPQHF

len: 14
v_gene: TRBV6-5
CDR3aa: CASRYTTGNTEAFF

len: 16
v_gene: TRBV7-3
CDR3aa: CASSLMPGTPYNEQFF

len: 16
v_gene: TRBV5-8
CDR3aa: CASRTGQLSRKVAEFF

len: 14
v_gene: TRBV25-1
CDR3aa: CASSVAGGDTEAFF

len: 11
v_gene: TRBV20-1
CDR3aa: CSAVRSGEQFF

len: 16
v_gene: TRBV5-1
CDR3aa: CASSLDMGQGSEKLFF

len: 17
v_gene: TRBV19
CDR3aa: CASSIFTGGAVNQPQHF

len: 14
v_gene: TRBV5-4
CDR3aa: CASSRDRAREPQHF

len: 14
v_gene: TRBV19
CDR3aa: CASRAKNAYNEQFF

len: 14
v_gene: TRBV27
CDR3aa: CASRPGAGANVLTF

len: 15
v_gene: TRBV18
CDR3aa: CASSLTGTGGNTIYF

len: 16
v_gene: TRBV19
CDR3aa: CASSTLLAGSYNEQFF

len: 14
v_gene: TRBV2
CDR3aa: CASNPGQATGELFF

len: 17
v_gene: TRBV5-1
CDR3aa: CASSLSSGGAAYNEQFF

len: 14
v_gene: TRBV11-1
CDR3aa: CASSKQGALDGYTF

len: 13
v_gene: TRBV27
CDR3aa: CASSFAGTNIQYF

len: 15
v_gene: TRBV24-1
CDR3aa: CATSASEKGTGELFF

len: 17
v_gene: TRBV9
CDR3aa: CASSPTDSLYSNQPQHF

len: 13
v_gene: TRBV12-3/TRBV12-4
CDR3aa: CASSARGEGGYTF

len: 18
v_gene: TRBV21-1
CDR3aa: CASSRICGGGHVSGELFF

len: 14
v_gene: TRBV3-1/TRBV3-2
CDR3aa: CASSQEQITDTQYF

len: 16
v_gene: TRBV28
CDR3aa: CASSRPPGLGRYGYTF

len: 18
v_gene: TRBV11-2
CDR3aa: CASSPINRGRSSGNTIYF

len: 17
v_gene: TRBV30
CDR3aa: CAWSRGGMLSTNEKLFF

len: 14
v_gene: TRBV11-2
CDR3aa: CASSPGATNEKLFF

len: 17
v_gene: TRBV21-1
CDR3aa: CASSKIGRGLSTDTQYF

len: 12
v_gene: TRBV7-9
CDR3aa: CASSGANYGYTF

len: 12
v_gene: TRBV3-1/TRBV3-2
CDR3aa: CASSQDVGQQYF

len: 16
v_gene: TRBV5-1
CDR3aa: CASSLRSPGGNTEAFF

len: 13
v_gene: TRBV9
CDR3aa: CASSVGLEETQYF

len: 17
v_gene: TRBV7-2
CDR3aa: CASSLGGTGQVVGGYTF

len: 15
v_gene: TRBV15
CDR3aa: CATSLSSGREETQYF

len: 15
v_gene: TRBV7-3
CDR3aa: CASSATGRLDTEAFF

len: 13
v_gene: TRBV7-2
CDR3aa: CASSLGGQGRAFF

len: 16
v_gene: TRBV19
CDR3aa: CASRNQAGLNTGELFF

len: 14
v_gene: TRBV18
CDR3aa: CASSWDMIGETQYF